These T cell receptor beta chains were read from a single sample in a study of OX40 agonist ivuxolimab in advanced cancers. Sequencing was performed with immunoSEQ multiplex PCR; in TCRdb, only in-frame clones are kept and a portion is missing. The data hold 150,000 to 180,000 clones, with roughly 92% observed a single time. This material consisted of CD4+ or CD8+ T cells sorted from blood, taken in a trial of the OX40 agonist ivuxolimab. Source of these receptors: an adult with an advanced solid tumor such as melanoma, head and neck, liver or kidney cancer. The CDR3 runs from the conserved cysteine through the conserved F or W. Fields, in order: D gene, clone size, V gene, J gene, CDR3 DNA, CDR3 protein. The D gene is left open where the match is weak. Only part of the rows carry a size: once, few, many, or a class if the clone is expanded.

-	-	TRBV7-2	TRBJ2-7	TGTGCCAGCAGCTTAGCTCTTACACCTACTACCTACGAGCAGTACTTC	CASSLALTPTTYEQYF
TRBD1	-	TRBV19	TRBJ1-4	TGTGCCAGTAGTTCCCCCGGGACAGGGGGATTGGTAAAACTGTTTTTT	CASSSPGTGGLVKLFF
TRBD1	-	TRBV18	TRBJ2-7	TGTGCCAGCTCACCCGGACAGGGGGGCGAGCAGTACTTC	CASSPGQGGEQYF
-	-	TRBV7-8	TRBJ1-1	TGTGCCAGCAGCTTCCTCAGCCGGGGAAACACTGAAGCTTTCTTT	CASSFLSRGNTEAFF
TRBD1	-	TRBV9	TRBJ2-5	TGTGCCAGCAGCCCACCAGGGGACAGCCAAGAGACCCAGTACTTC	CASSPPGDSQETQYF
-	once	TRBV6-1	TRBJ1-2	TGTGCCAGCAGTTCCCCCGGGAGAACTAACTATGGCTACACCTTC	CASSSPGRTNYGYTF
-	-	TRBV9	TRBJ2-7	TGTGCCAGCAGCGTGGGCCTTGGGGGACGGGGGCACGAGCAGTACTTC	CASSVGLGGRGHEQYF
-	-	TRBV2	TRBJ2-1	TGTGCCAGCAAAAAGGAGGGAGTATTCAGGAATGAGCAGTTCTTC	CASKKEGVFRNEQFF
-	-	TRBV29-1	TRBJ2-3	TGCAGCGTTGTCCCAACACTCAGCACAGATACGCAGTATTTT	CSVVPTLSTDTQYF
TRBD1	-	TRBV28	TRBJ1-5	TGTGCCAGCAGTTTATCAGAGGGGGCGGTCAATCAGCCCCAGCATTTT	CASSLSEGAVNQPQHF
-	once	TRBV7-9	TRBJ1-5	TGTGCCAGCAGCTTAGAAGGCCGGATAAATCAGCCCCAGCATTTT	CASSLEGRINQPQHF
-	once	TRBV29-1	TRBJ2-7	TGCAGCGTTTCTTACGGGACCCCGAGCTCCTACGAGCAGTACTTC	CSVSYGTPSSYEQYF
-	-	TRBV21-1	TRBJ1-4	TGTGCCAGCAGCAAAGAGACTGGGAGACAGGGAGGGGCAACTAATGAAAAACTGTTTTTT	CASSKETGRQGGATNEKLFF
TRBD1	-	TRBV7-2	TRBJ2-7	TGTGCCAGCAGCACCCGACGACAGGGCGACGAGCAGTACTTC	CASSTRRQGDEQYF